Detailed here is one TCR beta chain. Its target is unknown. The repertoire was sequenced with immunoSEQ multiplex PCR; TCRdb's copy has only in-frame clones and lacks some. The sample records 25,000 to 35,000 clones, approximately 85% being singletons. CDR1 SGHRS and CDR2 YFSETQ come from the germline V gene. The ends were cut back, 4 bases at V and 1 base at J, with 11 bases in the middle. The CDR3 extends over 14 amino acids. This sample is drawn from a study of tumor-infiltrating lymphocytes in localized non-small cell lung cancer. General study points: Not all patients were TCR sequenced, owing to tissue quantity. Tumor T-cell fraction from TCR sequencing was not associated with recurrence-free survival (p = 0.61). No T-cell fraction difference was seen between IM1 and IM2 tumors.

The sequence derives from a human donor with non-small cell lung cancer. This chain connects TRBV5-1 to TRBJ1-1; weak D call: TRBD1 (6 bases). The sample comprised lung tumor tissue. CDR3 region: CASSPGHTNTEAFF. The DNA of the CDR3 is TGCGCCAGCAGCCCGGGACATACGAACACTGAAGCTTTCTTT.